The 12 T cell receptor beta chains presented below share a single source sample, sequenced in a study of T cell changes during pregnancy in multiple sclerosis. Libraries were prepared by immunoSEQ multiplex PCR; TCRdb keeps only in-frame clonotypes and omits some of them. This table holds tens of thousands of clones, roughly 92% found once. The sequencing used CD8+ T cells from peripheral blood mononuclear cells, collected in the third trimester of pregnancy. These receptors came from a female donor in good health, enrolled as a control in a pregnancy study.

The chain joins TRBV27 to TRBJ1-2; tentative D call: TRBD1 (6 bases). V lost 6 bases, J lost 0 bases, and 14 bases lay in between. This CDR3 is 15 amino acids long. Germline CDR1 and CDR2: MNHEY and SMNVEV (reference sequence). Here the CDR3 reads CASSPGTPANYGYTF. For the CDR3, the DNA is TGTGCCAGCAGCCCCGGGACACCCGCTAACTATGGCTACACCTTC.

The rearrangement links TRBV4-2 to TRBJ2-7; 7 bases fit TRBD2. The V segment lost 3 bases and the J segment 4 bases; nucleotides outside the gene matches: 9. There are 15 residues in the CDR3. Germline CDR1 and CDR2: LGHNA and YNFKEQ. The CDR3 protein is CASSQWPGGGYEQYF. CDR3 DNA sequence: TGTGCCAGCAGCCAGTGGCCGGGAGGAGGGTACGAGCAGTACTTC.

The chain employs TRBV19 and TRBJ1-5; D not resolved. The CDR3 is 16 residues long. The germline gives CDR1 LNHDA, CDR2 SQIVND (reference sequence). V was shortened by 0 bases and J by 2 bases, with 11 bases between the two germline ends. The DNA of the CDR3 is TGTGCCAGTAGTATAGAGGGAGGGTTCGGCAATCAGCCCCAGCATTTT. This translates into CASSIEGGFGNQPQHF.

CDR3 loop: CASSAGQYNYEQYF. The CDR3 bases are TGTGCCAGCAGCGCGGGACAGTACAACTACGAGCAGTACTTC. The chain has TRBV9 and TRBJ2-7; 7 bases align to TRBD1. The germline V gene has CDR1 SGDLS and CDR2 YYNGEE. The J segment lost 3 bases and the V segment lost 3 bases, leaving 6 bases of the junction unmatched. This CDR3 region has 14 residues.

The J gene is TRBJ2-5, the V gene TRBV21-1; the table gives TRBD2 as D, unverified against the DNA. TRBV21-1 is described as a pseudogene. The CDR3 spans 11 residues. CDR3 bases: TGTGCCAAACCTAGCGGGGGTTCTCAGTACTTC. Its translation is CAKPSGGSQYF.

This rearrangement joins TRBV9 to TRBJ1-1; 8 positions agree with TRBD1. J lost 1 base, V lost 5 bases, and 7 bases had no gene match. Germline values: CDR1 SGDLS, CDR2 YYNGEE. The CDR3 totals 15 residues. Here the CDR3 reads CASRQLQGENTEAFF. CDR3 coding DNA: TGTGCCAGCAGACAATTACAGGGGGAGAACACTGAAGCTTTCTTT. The whole variable domain, remainder taken from reference TRBV9 and TRBJ1-1, is DSGVTQTPKHLITATGQRVTLRCSPRSGDLSVYWYQQSLDQGLQFLIQYYNGEERAKGNILERFSAQQFPDLHSELNLSSLELGDSALYFCASRQLQGENTEAFFGQGTRLTVV.

J is TRBJ2-7 and V is TRBV7-9; possible D gene TRBD1, 6 bases. The CDR3 runs 15 residues. Germline V gene lookup returns CDR1 SEHNR and CDR2 FQNEAQ (reference sequence). Trimming pared 5 bases from V and 1 base from J, leaving 15 bases between. Here the CDR3 reads CASSEATGISYEQYF. Here the CDR3 DNA reads TGTGCCAGCAGCGAAGCCACAGGGATTTCCTACGAGCAGTACTTC.

The chain links TRBV5-6 to TRBJ1-1; maybe TRBD1 (5 bases). The germline CDR1 and CDR2 sequences are SGHDT and YYEEEE. The V gene lost 4 bases and the J gene lost 1 base, with 8 bases spanning the gap. The CDR3 runs 13 residues. CDR3 coding DNA: TGTGCCAGCAGCGGGGCAGGGAACACTGAAGCTTTCTTT. Translation gives CASSGAGNTEAFF.

This sequence joins TRBV10-3 and TRBJ1-1; D might be TRBD1 (5 bases). In germline, CDR1 is ENHRY, CDR2 SYGVKD. The length of the CDR3 is 14 residues. Trimming removed 6 bases from V and 4 bases from J, with 15 bases in between. This chain's CDR3 is CAIRSVGGITEAFF. The CDR3 region has the DNA TGTGCCATCAGGTCTGTTGGGGGGATCACTGAAGCTTTCTTT.

Here the CDR3 reads CASSRLTGVNQPQHF. The DNA of the CDR3 is TGCGCCAGCAGCCGCTTGACAGGGGTCAATCAGCCCCAGCATTTT. The chain uses TRBV4-3 and TRBJ1-5; 8 positions match TRBD1. V was clipped by 4 bases and J by 3 bases; unmatched bases: 5. Germline V gene lookup returns CDR1 LGHNA and CDR2 YSLEER. The CDR3 sequence is 15 residues long.

This chain uses TRBV7-9 with TRBJ1-3; 10 bases match TRBD1. V was pared by 3 bases and J by 5 bases, with 1 base of the junction left unmatched. Germline CDR1 reads SEHNR; CDR2 reads FQNEAQ (reference sequence). The length of the CDR3 is 14 residues. This CDR3 reads CASSLGQGRNTIYF. CDR3 bases: TGTGCCAGCAGCTTGGGACAGGGGAGAAACACCATATATTTT. Looking up the rest from reference TRBV7-9 and TRBJ1-3 gives the full variable domain: DTGVSQNPRHKITKRGQNVTFRCDPISEHNRLYWYRQTLGQGPEFLTYFQNEAQLEKSRLLSDRFSAERPKGSFSTLEIQRTEQGDSAMYLCASSLGQGRNTIYFGEGSWLTVV.

CDR3 amino acids: CASRNRGQLMNTEAFF. The CDR3 DNA is TGTGCCAGCAGGAACCGAGGACAGCTCATGAACACTGAAGCTTTCTTT. The V and J genes are TRBV27 and TRBJ1-1; TRBD1 might be the D (6 bases). V was shortened by 6 bases and J by 0 bases, with 17 bases between the two germline ends. The germline V gene encodes CDR1 MNHEY and CDR2 SMNVEV (reference sequence). The CDR3 runs 16 residues.